Listed here are 3 T cell receptor beta chains from one sample, sequenced in a study of blood T cells in healthy people across ages. A second PCR of roughly 7 to 11 cycles used a sample-barcoded 5' primer and a J-beta primer mix. MiXCR, applied by TCRdb to the 5' RACE reads, yields one record per CDR3 protein. Among hundreds of thousands of distinct CDR3 sequences listed, 20% to 25% were seen once. A further study also used this sample, focusing on T cells of mothers and their children.

The sample consisted of blood. The receptors here all came from a boy younger than 18 in good health.

The V gene is TRBV7-8, the J gene TRBJ2-1, with D perhaps being TRBD1 or TRBD2 (6 bases each). This CDR3 region has 15 residues. V shed 1 base and J shed 10 bases, with 17 bases lying between them. The germline V gene encodes CDR1 SGHVS and CDR2 FQNEAQ. DNA for the CDR3: TGTGCCAGCAGCTTAGTTCCCTCGGGGGCTTGGGAGCAGTTCTTC. This gives the protein CASSLVPSGAWEQFF. The full variable domain, rest sourced from reference TRBV7-8 and TRBJ2-1, is GAGVSQSPRYKVAKRGQDVALRCDPISGHVSLFWYQQALGQGPEFLTYFQNEAQLDKSGLPSDRFFAERPEGSVSTLKIQRTQQEDSAVYLCASSLVPSGAWEQFFGPGTRLTVL.

This clonotype was detected only a few times. J is TRBJ1-2 and V is TRBV28; no reliable D call. The CDR3 loop spans 10 amino acids. V lost 8 bases to trimming and J lost 7 bases, with 8 bases between them. The V gene's germline CDR1 is MDHEN and CDR2 SYDVKM. The CDR3 sequence: CASGTSGYTF. The CDR3 DNA sequence: TGTGCCAGCGGAACGAGTGGCTACACCTTC.

This clonotype came up a few times. V gene TRBV4-3 combines with J gene TRBJ2-5; D remains ambiguous. The V gene lost 0 bases and the J gene lost 4 bases, with 12 bases spanning the gap. Germline V CDR1 and CDR2: LGHNA, YSLEER. The CDR3 loop spans 15 amino acids. CDR3 sequence: CASSQEGMSGETQYF. For the CDR3, the DNA is TGCGCCAGCAGCCAAGAGGGGATGTCAGGAGAGACCCAGTACTTC.